These T cell receptor beta chains were read from a single sample in a study of OX40 agonist ivuxolimab in advanced cancers. Assay: immunoSEQ multiplex PCR; the TCRdb copy retains only in-frame clones and omits some. The repertoire has 15,000 to 20,000 clones, over 70% of them found once; the top ten carry about 32%. The sequences come from CD4+ or CD8+ T cells sorted from blood, collected in a trial of the OX40 agonist ivuxolimab. All receptors come from an adult with an advanced solid tumor such as melanoma, head and neck, liver or kidney cancer. CDR3s leave out the opening cysteine and the closing phenylalanine or tryptophan.

j_gene,v_gene,CDR3aa
TRBJ2-1,TRBV29-1,SIIAGLRNEQF
TRBJ2-5,TRBV6-1,ASSDSDSAGGQETQY
TRBJ2-1,TRBV7-9,ASSLAAGIEQF
TRBJ1-4,TRBV7-9,ASSLGQREKLF
TRBJ2-3,TRBV9,ASSVSNPTSASSTDTQY
TRBJ2-1,TRBV9,ASSPGRSYNEQF
TRBJ1-5,TRBV29-1,SVWTANQPQH
TRBJ2-6,TRBV7-6,ASSATQTGANVLT
TRBJ2-1,TRBV28,ASSRSGGYNEQF
TRBJ1-2,TRBV27,ASSTRDIVAEGYT
TRBJ2-1,TRBV7-3,ASSSGVEQF
TRBJ2-6,TRBV9,ASSPPSGSGANVLT
TRBJ2-2,TRBV5-4,ASSLSGNTGELF
TRBJ1-5,TRBV28,ASSPRTGGRQPQH
TRBJ1-1,TRBV11-3,ASSGSPNTEAF
TRBJ2-2,TRBV2,ASSTRDTGELF
TRBJ2-1,TRBV29-1,SATTSGGWDEQF
TRBJ1-5,TRBV10-3,AIRPDRANQPQH
TRBJ2-7,TRBV29-1,SVGDRGLYEQY
TRBJ1-5,TRBV27,ASRPRGTGNQPQH
-,TRBV9,ASSPRDSHEQY
TRBJ2-2,TRBV2,ASSATSTGELF
TRBJ1-1,TRBV28,ASSTRATNTEAF
TRBJ2-3,TRBV4-3,ASSQDPVIAGEGDTQY
TRBJ1-2,TRBV4-1,ATRGPNGYT
TRBJ1-2,TRBV29-1,SAKQGANYGYT
TRBJ2-6,TRBV4-3,ASSQESWGAGANVLT
TRBJ1-4,TRBV27,ASSLQGEEKLF
TRBJ2-5,TRBV27,ASSPLAGEGETQY
TRBJ1-3,TRBV7-2,ASSLSAGTGNTIY
TRBJ2-7,TRBV30,AWGQGVDEQY
TRBJ2-3,TRBV9,ASSVGVSGSTDTQY
TRBJ1-1,TRBV7-9,ATLPDRGWTEAF
TRBJ1-2,TRBV4-1,ASSPVGTDYGYT
TRBJ1-2,TRBV27,ASSLLTGTNYGYT
TRBJ1-5,TRBV19,ASSIGGEVSGQPQH
TRBJ2-1,TRBV6-1,ASERTGGFDEQF
TRBJ2-1,TRBV7-9,ASKTSGVYNEQF
TRBJ1-3,TRBV7-6,ASSLWGPGNTIY
TRBJ2-3,TRBV6-5,ASSYSTTDTQY
TRBJ2-7,TRBV6-6,ASRTFFSGGYEQY
TRBJ2-7,TRBV28,ASSFYQGGGSYEQY
TRBJ1-1,TRBV7-8,ASSSQGAETEAF
TRBJ2-7,TRBV4-3,ASSQNRDGIYEQY
TRBJ2-7,TRBV5-4,ASSLVSDEQY
TRBJ2-5,TRBV4-1,ASSQDSGVGETQY
TRBJ2-7,TRBV28,ASRPGASYEQY